Below are 11 T cell receptor beta chains sequenced from a single sample in a study of T cell changes during pregnancy in multiple sclerosis. Using immunoSEQ multiplex PCR, the repertoire was profiled, and TCRdb retains in-frame clones only, with some absent. The table lists some 80,000 clones, roughly 96% of them singletons. This sample comprised peripheral blood, obtained in the second trimester of pregnancy. All receptors derive from a female donor with multiple sclerosis, enrolled in a pregnancy study.

The table lists this clone with a count of one. The chain links TRBV23-1 to TRBJ2-7, with a weak D call TRBD1 (7 bases). TRBV23-1 is assigned to the ORF class and has an uncertain function. This CDR3 is built from 15 residues. V was trimmed by 5 bases and J by 0 bases, leaving 14 bases between them. The CDR3 loop reads CASSKRQGLSYEQYF. CDR3 sequence (DNA): TGCGCCAGCAGTAAGAGACAGGGACTCTCCTACGAGCAGTACTTC.

This clone was counted once. This chain connects TRBV5-6 to TRBJ2-1, with 9 positions matching TRBD1. Losses at the gene ends were 4 bases for V and 5 bases for J; bases not matched to a gene: 7. The CDR3 runs to 15 residues. Germline CDR1 and CDR2: SGHDT and YYEEEE. The CDR3 coding sequence is TGTGCCAGCAGCCCGTTACAGGGGGCCCACAATGAGCAGTTCTTC. This gives the protein CASSPLQGAHNEQFF.

The chain combines TRBV19 with TRBJ2-5; perhaps TRBD2 as D (5 bases). Trimming shortened V by 3 bases and J by 1 base, and 15 bases separated the two germline ends. Germline CDR1 and CDR2: LNHDA and SQIVND (reference sequence). The CDR3 extends over 16 amino acids. DNA for the CDR3: TGTGCCAGTAGTATTACGTTCGGGATGCTCCAAGAGACCCAGTACTTC. Amino acid sequence: CASSITFGMLQETQYF.

The genes are TRBV19 and TRBJ1-2; D unresolved. Trimming stripped 2 bases from V and 3 bases from J, with 13 bases between. This CDR3 is built from 15 residues. Germline CDR1 LNHDA, CDR2 SQIVND (reference sequence). The CDR3: CASSISAETDYGYTF. As DNA, the CDR3 is TGTGCCAGTAGTATATCGGCAGAGACTGACTATGGCTACACCTTC.

The rearrangement links TRBV6-5 to TRBJ2-1, with 7 positions matching TRBD1. With 4 bases clipped from V and 10 bases from J, the junction kept 16 bases outside the gene matches. The CDR3 is 16 amino acids. Germline lookup yields CDR1 MNHEY and CDR2 SVGAGI. The DNA of the CDR3 is TGTGCCAGCAGTTTACTAGATGACAGGGTTGGGCGGGAGCAGTTCTTC. Translating it yields CASSLLDDRVGREQFF.

J is TRBJ2-3 and V is TRBV18, with 11 bases lining up with TRBD2. This CDR3 is built from 16 residues. The junction had 9 bases not matched to a gene; V was cut back by 4 bases and J by 6 bases. Germline V gene lookup returns CDR1 KGHSH and CDR2 LQKENI. CDR3 protein: CASSLLLAGGSDTQYF. CDR3 nucleotide sequence: TGTGCCAGCTCACTTCTCCTAGCGGGAGGCAGCGATACGCAGTATTTT.

In DNA, the CDR3 is TGCGCCAGCAGCTTGGCGGGGGGTTACAATCAGCCCCAGCATTTT. Translation: CASSLAGGYNQPQHF. V gene TRBV5-1 combines with J gene TRBJ1-5, with a weak D call TRBD1 (5 bases). V lost 0 bases, J lost 3 bases, and 10 bases lay in between. Germline CDR1 reads SGHRS; CDR2 reads YFSETQ. The CDR3 spans 15 residues.

The CDR3 protein is CASSEVPGASGDPRNNEQFF. The CDR3 bases are TGTGCCAGCAGTGAGGTGCCGGGAGCTAGCGGAGATCCGAGAAACAATGAGCAGTTCTTC. The chain couples TRBV6-4 to TRBJ2-1, with TRBD2 matching 7 bases. The V gene end was trimmed by 3 bases and the J gene end by 5 bases; junction bases not matched to a gene: 22. CDR1 is MRHNA and CDR2 is SNTAGT in the germline V gene. There are 20 residues in the CDR3.

The chain employs TRBV10-3 and TRBJ2-7; TRBD1 aligns across 7 bases. The junction had 2 bases not matched to a gene; V was cut back by 6 bases and J by 0 bases. Germline V CDR1 and CDR2: ENHRY, SYGVKD. There are 13 residues in the CDR3. The CDR3 protein is CAIRPGGSYEQYF. The CDR3 nucleotides are TGTGCCATCAGACCAGGGGGCTCCTACGAGCAGTACTTC.

This clone was observed once. This chain joins TRBV29-1 and TRBJ2-1, with 11 nucleotides matching TRBD2. The CDR3 has 14 residues. J lost 3 bases, V lost 6 bases, and 4 bases had no gene match. Germline loops: CDR1 SQVTM, CDR2 ANQGSEA. The CDR3 sequence: CSVRLAGIYNEQFF. The CDR3 bases are TGCAGCGTGAGACTAGCGGGAATCTACAATGAGCAGTTCTTC.

The J gene is TRBJ2-1, the V gene TRBV5-4; D gene ambiguous. The CDR3 contains 13 residues. Trimming shortened V by 4 bases and J by 8 bases, and 13 bases separated the two germline ends. CDR1 and CDR2 (germline): SGHNT, YYREEE (reference sequence). DNA of the CDR3: TGTGCCAGCAGCAACATAGCTAAAGATGAGCAGTTCTTC. It yields the protein CASSNIAKDEQFF.